What follows is one T cell receptor beta chain and its context. Treatment reported: around 19 received Ad26.COV2.S at low or high dose, single or two shots; several received placebo; per-sample allocation not given. Sampling occurred on day 63 after the first vaccine or placebo injection. An adult donor aged 18-55 years was enrolled in Boston. Vaccination employed an Ad26 vector expressing the Wuhan-strain SARS-CoV-2 spike. Here immunoSEQ multiplex PCR was the method, and the copy in TCRdb shows in-frame clones only, minus some. This sample yields roughly 420,000 clones, of which more than 75% are seen a single time; less than 4.5% belongs to the top ten. The data derive from a study of Ad26.COV2.S vaccination and SARS-CoV-2 variants. The CDR3 contains 16 residues. V lost 6 bases to trimming and J lost 0 bases; unmatched junction nucleotides: 8. CDR1 ENHRY and CDR2 SYGVKD come from the germline V gene.

The chain employs TRBV10-3 and TRBJ2-3; 8 bases are shared with TRBD2. The material was peripheral blood, obtained in a trial of Ad26.COV2.S vaccine versus placebo. The clonotype comes from a person aged 18 to 65 who received the Ad26.COV2.S COVID-19 vaccine or a placebo. The CDR3: CAISEKQRESTDTQYF. The CDR3 DNA is TGTGCCATCAGCGAGAAACAGCGGGAGAGCACAGATACGCAGTATTTT.